This passage covers 32 T cell receptor beta chains from one sample sequenced in a study of cytomegalovirus exposure and HLA in healthy donors. The PCR had 60 Vbeta and 13 Jbeta primers. The assay was immunoSEQ multiplex PCR, and TCRdb's table has in-frame clones only and misses some. The sample comprises 150,000 to 250,000 clones, 70% to 80% of which are singletons, and approximately 4% rests with the top ten. The source material was PBMCs. The receptors derive from a woman aged 30 to 39 in good health and CMV-seropositive.

The rearrangement links TRBV19 to TRBJ1-1; D might be TRBD1 (6 bases). This CDR3 is 14 amino acids long. V lost 2 bases and J lost 1, with 8 bases in between. Germline V gene lookup returns CDR1 LNHDA and CDR2 SQIVND (reference sequence). CDR3 in DNA: TGTGCCAGTAGTATACCCAGGGGGAACACTGAAGCTTTCTTT. This translates into CASSIPRGNTEAFF.

This clone was seen once. V and J are TRBV4-1 and TRBJ1-2, with 10 bases aligning to TRBD1. The V segment lost 2 bases and the J segment 7 bases; nucleotides outside the gene matches: 10. Germline CDR1 and CDR2: MGHRA and YSYEKL. This CDR3 has 16 amino acids. CDR3 sequence reads: CASSQIPGQGVSGYTF. In DNA form, the CDR3 reads TGCGCCAGCAGCCAAATCCCCGGACAGGGGGTGAGTGGCTACACCTTC.

This chain links TRBV9 with TRBJ2-1; TRBD2 matches at 9 bases. The CDR3 loop spans 17 amino acids. Unmatched junction bases numbered 13, after V lost 4 bases and J lost 5 bases. The germline V gene encodes CDR1 SGDLS and CDR2 YYNGEE. This CDR3 reads CASSPQARREGHNEQFF. The CDR3 DNA is TGTGCCAGCAGCCCTCAAGCACGGCGGGAGGGACACAATGAGCAGTTCTTC.

This chain connects TRBV6-5 to TRBJ2-3, with D possibly matching TRBD2 (5 bases). V dropped 5 bases and J dropped 1 base, with 13 bases sitting between them. The CDR3 runs 15 residues. Germline CDR1 and CDR2: MNHEY and SVGAGI. As DNA, the CDR3 is TGTGCCAGCAGTGTAGGCGGGCTTGGCACAGATACGCAGTATTTT. This encodes CASSVGGLGTDTQYF.

This clone was detected only a few times. V usage is TRBV11-2 and J usage is TRBJ1-1; possibly TRBD1 for D (5 bases). This CDR3 has 15 residues. V dropped 4 bases and J dropped 4 bases, with 16 bases sitting between them. CDR1 and CDR2 (germline): SGHAT, FQNNGV. CDR3 in amino acids: CASSSPGGASTEAFF. The DNA for the CDR3 is TGTGCCAGCAGCTCCCCGGGCGGGGCTAGCACTGAAGCTTTCTTT.

The chain has TRBV9 and TRBJ1-1, with a weak D call TRBD1 (5 bases). The CDR3 is made up of 13 amino acids. The germline gives CDR1 SGDLS, CDR2 YYNGEE. V was shortened by 0 bases and J by 4 bases, with 7 bases between the two germline ends. In DNA, the CDR3 is TGTGCCAGCAGCGTAGGACAGTTCACTGAAGCTTTCTTT. Translated: CASSVGQFTEAFF.

The gene calls are TRBV7-9 and TRBJ2-2; TRBD1 matches 7 bases. The CDR3 length is 16 residues. V gave up 6 bases and J gave up 4 bases; unmatched junction bases: 11. Germline values: CDR1 SEHNR, CDR2 FQNEAQ (reference sequence). CDR3 residues: CASRARGSLPTGELFF. DNA of the CDR3: TGTGCCAGCAGGGCCAGGGGGTCATTGCCCACCGGGGAGCTGTTTTTT.

The chain combines TRBV18 with TRBJ1-1; maybe TRBD1 (5 bases). The V end was cut by 0 bases, the J end by 11 bases, with 10 bases between. The CDR3 loop spans 12 amino acids. Germline lookup yields CDR1 KGHSH and CDR2 LQKENI. The CDR3 is CASSPPGGWAFF. The CDR3 DNA reads as TGTGCCAGCTCACCACCGGGGGGGTGGGCTTTCTTT.

The CDR3 sequence: CASSGDSGGANYGYTF. Written as DNA, the CDR3 is TGTGCCAGCTCGGGCGATTCGGGGGGGGCTAACTATGGCTACACCTTC. This chain uses TRBV7-9 with TRBJ1-2; TRBD1 might be the D (5 bases). The CDR3 spans 16 residues. Trimming cost V 8 bases and J 0 bases, with 19 bases left between them. From germline, CDR1 is SEHNR and CDR2 FQNEAQ (reference sequence). The full variable domain, in which reference TRBV7-9 and TRBJ1-2 provide the parts outside the CDR3, is DTGVSQNPRHKITKRGQNVTFRCDPISEHNRLYWYRQTLGQGPEFLTYFQNEAQLEKSRLLSDRFSAERPKGSFSTLEIQRTEQGDSAMYLCASSGDSGGANYGYTFGSGTRLTVV.

The genes are TRBV4-1 and TRBJ2-4, with 7 bases aligning to TRBD1. Looked up from germline, CDR1 is MGHRA and CDR2 is YSYEKL. The CDR3 is made up of 15 amino acids. With V trimmed by 3 bases and J by 6 bases, 8 bases remained unmatched. In DNA form, the CDR3 reads TGCGCCAGCAGCCAGTCCCGACGGGACAGAAACATTCAGTACTTC. Translation: CASSQSRRDRNIQYF.

The rearrangement uses TRBV30 and TRBJ1-5, with 8 positions matching TRBD1. V lost 4 bases, J lost 4 bases, and 6 bases stayed unmatched. The CDR3 has 14 amino acids. CDR1 and CDR2 (germline): GTSNPN, SVGIG (reference sequence). The CDR3 loop is CAWKAGGLNQPQHF. CDR3 DNA sequence: TGTGCCTGGAAAGCAGGGGGCCTTAATCAGCCCCAGCATTTT. The full variable domain, with the rest looked up from reference TRBV30 and TRBJ1-5, is SQTIHQWPATLVQPVGSPLSLECTVEGTSNPNLYWYRQAAGRGLQLLFYSVGIGQISSEVPQNLSASRPQDRQFILSSKKLLLSDSGFYLCAWKAGGLNQPQHFGDGTRLSIL.

There are a few counts of this clone. The V call is TRBV6-6, the J call TRBJ1-2; perhaps TRBD1 as D (5 bases). There are 14 residues in the CDR3. CDR1 and CDR2 (germline): MNHNY, SVGAGI (reference sequence). Trimming removed 0 bases from V and 4 bases from J, with 9 bases in between. The CDR3 spells CASSYSPGLYGYTF. In nucleotides, the CDR3 is TGTGCCAGCAGTTACTCACCAGGGCTCTATGGCTACACCTTC.

This sequence joins TRBV5-4 and TRBJ1-2, with TRBD1 matching over 8 bases. The CDR3 sequence is 13 residues long. The V and J ends lost 4 bases and 6 bases, in that order; junction bases with no gene match: 5. Germline CDR1 SGHNT, CDR2 YYREEE (reference sequence). The CDR3, as DNA: TGTGCCAGCAGCCCCGACAGGGGACATGGCTACACCTTC. Translation: CASSPDRGHGYTF.

The chain joins TRBV7-8 to TRBJ2-2; D gene unclear. This CDR3 has 15 amino acids. The V end lost 1 base, the J end lost 0 bases, and 6 bases lay between the germline ends. The germline V gene has CDR1 SGHVS and CDR2 FQNEAQ. Written as DNA, the CDR3 is TGTGCCAGCAGCTTAGACAGAACGAACACCGGGGAGCTGTTTTTT. Translating it yields CASSLDRTNTGELFF.

The chain carries TRBV19 and TRBJ1-1; D call uncertain. In germline, CDR1 is LNHDA, CDR2 SQIVND (reference sequence). This CDR3 has 14 amino acids. Deletions cut 3 bases from V and 0 bases from J, with 8 bases between. Here the CDR3 DNA reads TGTGCCAGTAGTATGAACCAGGTGAACACTGAAGCTTTCTTT. This codes for CASSMNQVNTEAFF.

V is TRBV5-6 and J is TRBJ1-5; D is ambiguous. Germline CDR1 reads SGHDT; CDR2 reads YYEEEE. The CDR3 consists of 15 residues. Trimming took off 2 bases at V and 1 base at J, with 10 bases between the two ends. The CDR3 DNA reads TGTGCCAGCAGCTTTCAGTTACAAAGCAATCAGCCCCAGCATTTT. The encoded protein is CASSFQLQSNQPQHF.

The chain couples TRBV12-2 to TRBJ1-5; TRBD1 is the table's D call, not checked against the DNA. TRBV12-2 is marked as a pseudogene. The CDR3 extends over 15 amino acids. The chain's CDR3 is CASRLTGTSNQPQHF. The CDR3 nucleotides are TGTGCAAGTCGTCTGACAGGGACTAGCAATCAGCCCCAGCATTTT.

This chain links TRBV11-2 with TRBJ1-1; maybe TRBD1 (6 bases). The CDR3 is 13 amino acids. Germline values: CDR1 SGHAT, CDR2 FQNNGV. The V gene lost 5 bases and the J gene lost 4 bases, with 11 bases spanning the gap. The CDR3 coding sequence is TGTGCCAGCAGCACTACAGGGCGCACTGAAGCTTTCTTT. It codes for CASSTTGRTEAFF.

The chain links TRBV7-2 to TRBJ2-2; TRBD2 agrees at 7 bases. CDR3 length: 18 amino acids. Germline V gives CDR1 SGHTA, CDR2 FQGNSA. The junction had 11 bases not matched to a gene; V was cut back by 1 base and J by 3 bases. CDR3 DNA: TGTGCCAGCAGCTTAGGGGGCCGGGACTATATCTACACCGGGGAGCTGTTTTTT. This sequence encodes CASSLGGRDYIYTGELFF.

The rearrangement joins TRBV29-1 to TRBJ2-7; TRBD2 might be the D (5 bases). The CDR3 spans 14 residues. Trimming removed 1 base from V and 3 bases from J, with 13 bases in between. The germline CDR1 and CDR2 sequences are SQVTM and ANQGSEA. As DNA, the CDR3 is TGCAGCGTTGAAGGAGACGGGATCGACTACGAGCAGTACTTC. Its protein is CSVEGDGIDYEQYF.

This clone was recorded once. The chain has TRBV6-6 and TRBJ1-4; 7 positions agree with TRBD1. Unmatched junction bases numbered 10, after V lost 6 bases and J lost 6 bases. CDR3 size: 15 residues. Germline CDR1 MNHNY, CDR2 SVGAGI (reference sequence). CDR3 sequence: CASSPPGQSHEKLFF. The DNA for the CDR3 is TGTGCCAGCAGCCCACCGGGACAGTCTCATGAAAAACTGTTTTTT.

This clone appeared a single time. The V call is TRBV5-6, the J call TRBJ1-3, with D hard to call. With 0 bases removed from V and 0 bases from J, the gap between germline ends came to 7 bases. Per germline, CDR1 SGHDT and CDR2 YYEEEE. CDR3 size: 15 residues. CDR3 sequence reads: CASSLGSVSGNTIYF. The CDR3 DNA is TGTGCCAGCAGCTTGGGGTCAGTCTCTGGAAACACCATATATTTT.

This clone came up once. The rearrangement joins TRBV7-6 to TRBJ1-1; 11 bases are a match to TRBD1. Germline-derived CDR1 and CDR2 are SGHVS and FNYEAQ. The CDR3 contains 16 residues. Unmatched junction bases numbered 7, after V lost 5 bases and J lost 2 bases. CDR3 coding DNA: TGTGCCAGCAGCCCGGGACAGGGGGGAACCAACACTGAAGCTTTCTTT. It yields the protein CASSPGQGGTNTEAFF.

The chain combines TRBV5-1 with TRBJ2-7, with 8 positions matching TRBD2. V was clipped by 5 bases and J by 3 bases; unmatched bases: 4. From germline, CDR1 is SGHRS and CDR2 YFSETQ. The CDR3 extends over 13 amino acids. CDR3 in DNA: TGCGCCAGCAGACTAGCGGATAACTACGAGCAGTACTTC. Translated, it gives CASRLADNYEQYF.

The chain uses TRBV5-1 and TRBJ2-6; D is uncertain. V lost 2 bases, J lost 0 bases, and 9 bases lay in between. There are 16 residues in the CDR3. Looked up from germline, CDR1 is SGHRS and CDR2 is YFSETQ. In DNA, the CDR3 is TGCGCCAGCAGCTTATTCTATGCCTCTGGGGCCAACGTCCTGACTTTC. The encoded protein is CASSLFYASGANVLTF.

The chain carries TRBV10-3 and TRBJ2-7; tentative D call: TRBD1 (5 bases). There are 12 residues in the CDR3. CDR1 ENHRY and CDR2 SYGVKD come from the germline V gene. With 10 bases removed from V and 5 bases from J, the gap between germline ends came to 15 bases. The CDR3 DNA sequence: TGTGCCACTAACCAAGGGGTCAACGAGCAGTACTTC. It is translated as CATNQGVNEQYF.

This chain uses TRBV4-3 with TRBJ2-1; maybe TRBD2 (6 bases). The CDR3 spans 15 residues. Trimming took off 4 bases at V and 1 base at J, with 11 bases between the two ends. Germline CDR1 is LGHNA and CDR2 is YSLEER. CDR3 nucleotides: TGCGCCAGCAGCCGGGACTTAACTTCCTACAATGAGCAGTTCTTC. As protein: CASSRDLTSYNEQFF.

J is TRBJ1-1 and V is TRBV4-2; D possibly corresponds to TRBD1 (5 bases). The V gene lost 0 bases and the J gene lost 2 bases, with 13 bases spanning the gap. Germline assignment: CDR1 LGHNA and CDR2 YNFKEQ. The CDR3 runs 16 residues. The CDR3 sequence is CASSQDYQGLNTEAFF. The CDR3 coding sequence is TGTGCCAGCAGCCAAGATTATCAGGGCCTTAACACTGAAGCTTTCTTT.

The chain combines TRBV27 with TRBJ1-1, with D hard to call. The CDR3 is 13 residues long. CDR1 MNHEY and CDR2 SMNVEV come from the germline V gene (reference sequence). The ends were cut back, 3 bases at V and 6 bases at J, with 11 bases in the middle. The CDR3 protein is CASSLVGEAEAFF. The CDR3, as DNA: TGTGCCAGCAGTTTGGTGGGAGAGGCTGAAGCTTTCTTT.

The chain carries TRBV19 and TRBJ2-7, with D possibly being TRBD1 (6 bases). CDR1 is LNHDA and CDR2 is SQIVND in the germline V gene (reference sequence). The CDR3 runs 15 residues. Between the trimmed V and J ends, which lost 1 base and 0 bases, there was a span of 10 bases. In nucleotides, the CDR3 is TGTGCCAGTAGTATAGGCAGGGGCGCCTCCTACGAGCAGTACTTC. This translates into CASSIGRGASYEQYF.

The chain couples TRBV9 to TRBJ2-2; TRBD1 is a possible D gene (5 bases). The CDR3 loop spans 17 amino acids. Per the germline V gene, CDR1 is SGDLS and CDR2 is YYNGEE. V shed 4 bases and J shed 0 bases, with 16 bases lying between them. CDR3 protein: CASSLNRQGPNTGELFF. CDR3 DNA sequence: TGTGCCAGCAGCCTAAACCGGCAGGGCCCGAACACCGGGGAGCTGTTTTTT.

The V call is TRBV6-4, the J call TRBJ2-1, with a weak D call TRBD2 (6 bases). Germline CDR1 and CDR2: MRHNA and SNTAGT. CDR3 length equals 13 residues. V lost 6 bases, J lost 6 bases, and 12 bases lay in between. Here the CDR3 DNA reads TGTGCCAGCAGCTCCGGGGGACTCAATGAGCAGTTCTTC. This codes for CASSSGGLNEQFF.